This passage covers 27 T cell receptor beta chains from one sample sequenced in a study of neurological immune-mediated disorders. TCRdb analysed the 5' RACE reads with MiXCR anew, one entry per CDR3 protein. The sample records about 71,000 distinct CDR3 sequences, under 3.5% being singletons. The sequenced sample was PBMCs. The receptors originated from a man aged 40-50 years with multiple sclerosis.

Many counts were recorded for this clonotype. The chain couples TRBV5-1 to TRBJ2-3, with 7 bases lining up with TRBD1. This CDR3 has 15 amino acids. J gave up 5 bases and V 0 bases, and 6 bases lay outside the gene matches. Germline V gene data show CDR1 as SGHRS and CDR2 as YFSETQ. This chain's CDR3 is CASSLVGGAGDTQYF. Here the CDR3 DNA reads TGCGCCAGCAGCTTGGTAGGGGGCGCGGGAGATACGCAGTATTTT.

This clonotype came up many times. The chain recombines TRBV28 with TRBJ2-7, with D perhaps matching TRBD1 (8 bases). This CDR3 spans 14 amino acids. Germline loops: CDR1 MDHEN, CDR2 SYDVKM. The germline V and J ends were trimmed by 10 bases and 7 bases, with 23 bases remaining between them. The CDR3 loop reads CATLYRGGSEEQYF. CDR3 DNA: TGTGCCACCCTCTACAGGGGGGGCTCTGAGGAGCAGTACTTC.

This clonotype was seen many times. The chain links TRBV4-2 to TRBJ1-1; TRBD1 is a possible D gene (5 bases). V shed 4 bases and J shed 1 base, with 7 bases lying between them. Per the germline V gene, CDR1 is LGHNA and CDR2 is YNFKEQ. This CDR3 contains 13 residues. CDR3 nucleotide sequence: TGTGCCAGCAGCCCAAGGGGGAACACTGAAGCTTTCTTT. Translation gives CASSPRGNTEAFF.

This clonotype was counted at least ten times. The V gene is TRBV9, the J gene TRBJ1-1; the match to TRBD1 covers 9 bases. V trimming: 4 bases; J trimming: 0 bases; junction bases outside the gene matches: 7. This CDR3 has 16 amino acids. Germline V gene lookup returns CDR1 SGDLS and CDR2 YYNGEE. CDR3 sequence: CASSLGTGKLNTEAFF. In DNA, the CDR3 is TGTGCCAGCAGCTTGGGGACAGGGAAACTGAACACTGAAGCTTTCTTT.

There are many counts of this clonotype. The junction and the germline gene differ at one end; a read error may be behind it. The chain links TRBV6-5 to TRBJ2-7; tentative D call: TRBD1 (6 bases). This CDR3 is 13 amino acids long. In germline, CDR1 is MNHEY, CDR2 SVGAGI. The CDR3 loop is CASRRQEINHLDF. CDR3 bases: TGTGCCAGCCGAAGACAGGAGATCAACCACCTTGACTTC.

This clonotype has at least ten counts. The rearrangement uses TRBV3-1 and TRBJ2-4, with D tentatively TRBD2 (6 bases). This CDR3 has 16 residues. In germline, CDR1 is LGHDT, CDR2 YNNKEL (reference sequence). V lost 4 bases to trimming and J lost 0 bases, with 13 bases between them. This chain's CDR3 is CASSPTGGSAKNIQYF. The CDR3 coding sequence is TGTGCCAGCAGCCCCACCGGGGGTTCAGCCAAAAACATTCAGTACTTC.

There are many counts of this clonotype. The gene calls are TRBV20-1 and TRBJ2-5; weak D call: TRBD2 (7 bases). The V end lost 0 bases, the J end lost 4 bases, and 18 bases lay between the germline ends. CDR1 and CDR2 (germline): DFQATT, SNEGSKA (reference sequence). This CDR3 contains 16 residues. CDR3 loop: CSARDLLGGPRETQYF. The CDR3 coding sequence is TGCAGTGCTAGAGATCTGCTCGGGGGGCCGAGAGAGACCCAGTACTTC.

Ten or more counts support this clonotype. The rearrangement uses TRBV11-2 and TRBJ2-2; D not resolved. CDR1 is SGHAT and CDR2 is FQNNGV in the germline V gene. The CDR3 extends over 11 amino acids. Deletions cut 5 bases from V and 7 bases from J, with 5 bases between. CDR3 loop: CASSVGGELFF. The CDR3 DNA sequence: TGTGCCAGCAGCGTGGGCGGGGAGCTGTTTTTT.

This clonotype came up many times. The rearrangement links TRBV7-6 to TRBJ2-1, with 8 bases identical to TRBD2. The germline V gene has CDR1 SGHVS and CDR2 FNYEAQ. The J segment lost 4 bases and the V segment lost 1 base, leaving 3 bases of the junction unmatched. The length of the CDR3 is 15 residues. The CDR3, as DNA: TGTGCCAGCAGCTTAGGTAGCGGGGTTTACAATGAGCAGTTCTTC. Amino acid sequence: CASSLGSGVYNEQFF.

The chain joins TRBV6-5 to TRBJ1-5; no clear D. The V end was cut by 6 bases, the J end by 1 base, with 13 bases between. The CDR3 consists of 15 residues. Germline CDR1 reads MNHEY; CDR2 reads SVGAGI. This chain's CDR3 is CASRTTGWSNQPQHF. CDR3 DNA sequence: TGTGCCAGCAGAACGACGGGCTGGAGCAATCAGCCCCAGCATTTT.

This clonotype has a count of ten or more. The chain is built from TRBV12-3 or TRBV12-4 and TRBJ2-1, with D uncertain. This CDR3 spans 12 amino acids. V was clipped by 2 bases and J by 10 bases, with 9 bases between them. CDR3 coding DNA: TGTGCCAGCAGTTTACCACCTCTGGAGCAGTTCTTC. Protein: CASSLPPLEQFF.

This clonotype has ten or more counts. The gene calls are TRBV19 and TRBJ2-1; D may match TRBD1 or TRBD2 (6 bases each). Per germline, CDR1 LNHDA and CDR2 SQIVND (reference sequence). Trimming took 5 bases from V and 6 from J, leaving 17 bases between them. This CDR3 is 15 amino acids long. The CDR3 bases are TGTGCCAGTAGTCCGAAAAGGGGGGTAGTCAATGAGCAGTTCTTC. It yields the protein CASSPKRGVVNEQFF.

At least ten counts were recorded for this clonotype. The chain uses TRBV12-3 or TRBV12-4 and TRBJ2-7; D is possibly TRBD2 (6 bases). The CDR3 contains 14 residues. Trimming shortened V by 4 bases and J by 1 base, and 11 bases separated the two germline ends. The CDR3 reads CASSSWGDSYEQYF. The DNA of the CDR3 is TGTGCCAGCAGTTCCTGGGGGGATTCCTACGAGCAGTACTTC.

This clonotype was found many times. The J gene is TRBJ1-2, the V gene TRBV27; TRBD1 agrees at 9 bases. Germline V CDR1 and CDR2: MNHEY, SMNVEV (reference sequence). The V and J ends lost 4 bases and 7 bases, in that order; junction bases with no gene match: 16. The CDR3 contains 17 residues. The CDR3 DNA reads TGTGCCAGCAGTTCCTCACTCCTCCACTTGACAGGGGGTGGCTACACCTTC. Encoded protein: CASSSSLLHLTGGGYTF.

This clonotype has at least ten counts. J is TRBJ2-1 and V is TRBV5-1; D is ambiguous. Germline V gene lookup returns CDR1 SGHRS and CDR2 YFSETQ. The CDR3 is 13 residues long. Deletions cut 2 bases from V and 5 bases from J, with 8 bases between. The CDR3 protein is CASSFGLDNEQFF. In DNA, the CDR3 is TGCGCCAGCAGCTTCGGTCTAGACAATGAGCAGTTCTTC.

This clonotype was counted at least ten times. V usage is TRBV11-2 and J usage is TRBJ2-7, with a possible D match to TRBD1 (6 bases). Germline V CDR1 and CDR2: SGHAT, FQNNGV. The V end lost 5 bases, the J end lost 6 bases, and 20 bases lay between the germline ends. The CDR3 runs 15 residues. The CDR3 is CASSRGGVSPVEQYF. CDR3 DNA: TGTGCCAGCAGCCGAGGGGGAGTCAGTCCCGTCGAGCAGTACTTC.

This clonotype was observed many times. In nucleotides, the CDR3 is TGCAGTGCTAGACAGGGGAGAAGGACTGAAGCTTTCTTT. This codes for CSARQGRRTEAFF. V is TRBV20-1 and J is TRBJ1-1; a possible D gene is TRBD1 (6 bases). V shed 2 bases and J shed 5 bases, with 12 bases lying between them. Germline CDR1 is DFQATT and CDR2 is SNEGSKA (reference sequence). The CDR3 has 13 residues.

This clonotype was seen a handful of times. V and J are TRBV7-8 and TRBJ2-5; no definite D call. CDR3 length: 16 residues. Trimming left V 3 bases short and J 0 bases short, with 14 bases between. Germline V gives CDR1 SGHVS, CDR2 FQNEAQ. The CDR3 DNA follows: TGTGCCAGCAGCTTGCAGAGGCGCCCGTACCAAGAGACCCAGTACTTC. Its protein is CASSLQRRPYQETQYF.

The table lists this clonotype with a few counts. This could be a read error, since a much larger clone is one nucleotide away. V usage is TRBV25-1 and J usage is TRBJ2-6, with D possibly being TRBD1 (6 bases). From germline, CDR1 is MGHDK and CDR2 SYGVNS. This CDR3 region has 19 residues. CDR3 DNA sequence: TGTGCCAGCAGTGAAAGGTTGAGGGACAAAAGTTCTGGGGCCAAAGTCCTGACTTTC. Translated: CASSERLRDKSSGAKVLTF.

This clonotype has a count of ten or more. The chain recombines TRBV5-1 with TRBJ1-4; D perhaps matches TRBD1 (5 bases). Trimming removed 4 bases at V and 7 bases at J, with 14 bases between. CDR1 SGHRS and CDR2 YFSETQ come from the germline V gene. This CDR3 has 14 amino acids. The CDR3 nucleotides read TGCGCCAGCAGCCTCCGAGGGGATGTTGAAAAACTGTTTTTT. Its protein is CASSLRGDVEKLFF.

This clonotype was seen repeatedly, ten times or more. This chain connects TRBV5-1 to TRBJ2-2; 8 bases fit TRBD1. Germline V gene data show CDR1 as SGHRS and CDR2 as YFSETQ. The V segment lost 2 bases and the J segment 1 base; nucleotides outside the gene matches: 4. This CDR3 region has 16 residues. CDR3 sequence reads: CASSFTGQGNTGELFF. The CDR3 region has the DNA TGCGCCAGCAGCTTCACAGGACAGGGGAACACCGGGGAGCTGTTTTTT.

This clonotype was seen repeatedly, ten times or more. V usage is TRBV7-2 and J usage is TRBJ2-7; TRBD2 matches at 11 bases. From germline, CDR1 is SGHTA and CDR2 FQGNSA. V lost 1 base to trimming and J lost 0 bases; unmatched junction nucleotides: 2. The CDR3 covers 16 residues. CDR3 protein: CASSLVAGGPSYEQYF. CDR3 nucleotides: TGTGCCAGCAGCTTAGTAGCGGGAGGGCCCTCCTACGAGCAGTACTTC.

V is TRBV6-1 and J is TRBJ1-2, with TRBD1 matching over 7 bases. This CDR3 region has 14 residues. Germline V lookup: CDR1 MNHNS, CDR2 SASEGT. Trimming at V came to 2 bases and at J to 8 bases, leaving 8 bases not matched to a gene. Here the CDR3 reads CASSENRDRSGYTF. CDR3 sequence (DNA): TGTGCCAGCAGTGAAAATCGGGACAGATCAGGCTACACCTTC.

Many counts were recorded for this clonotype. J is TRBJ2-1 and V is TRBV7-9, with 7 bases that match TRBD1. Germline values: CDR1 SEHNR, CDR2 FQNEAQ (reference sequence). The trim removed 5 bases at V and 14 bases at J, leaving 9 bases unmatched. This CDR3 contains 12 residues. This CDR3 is CASSTPTGPKFF. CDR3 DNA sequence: TGTGCCAGCAGCACACCGACAGGGCCCAAGTTCTTC.

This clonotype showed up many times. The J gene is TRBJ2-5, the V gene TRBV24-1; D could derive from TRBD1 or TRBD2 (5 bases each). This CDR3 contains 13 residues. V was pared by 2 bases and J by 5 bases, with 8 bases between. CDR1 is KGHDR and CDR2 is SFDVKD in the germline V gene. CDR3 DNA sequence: TGTGCCACCAGTGATTCCTGGGGGGAGACCCAGTACTTC. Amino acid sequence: CATSDSWGETQYF.

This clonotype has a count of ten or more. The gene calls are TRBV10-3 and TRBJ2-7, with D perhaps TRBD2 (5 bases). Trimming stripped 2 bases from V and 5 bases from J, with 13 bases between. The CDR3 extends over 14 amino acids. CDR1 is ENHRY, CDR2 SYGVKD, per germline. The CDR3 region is CAISERTGNNEQYF. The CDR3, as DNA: TGTGCCATCAGTGAGAGGACGGGAAATAACGAGCAGTACTTC.

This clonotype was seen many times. The CDR3 spells CASSFLQGHTGELFF. CDR3 nucleotide sequence: TGTGCCAGCAGCTTTCTACAGGGTCACACCGGGGAGCTGTTTTTT. The rearrangement uses TRBV7-9 and TRBJ2-2; D might be TRBD1 (6 bases). V was shortened by 3 bases and J by 3 bases, with 11 bases between the two germline ends. This CDR3 contains 15 residues. The germline V gene has CDR1 SEHNR and CDR2 FQNEAQ (reference sequence). Using reference TRBV7-9 and TRBJ2-2 for the parts outside the CDR3, the full variable domain is DTGVSQNPRHKITKRGQNVTFRCDPISEHNRLYWYRQTLGQGPEFLTYFQNEAQLEKSRLLSDRFSAERPKGSFSTLEIQRTEQGDSAMYLCASSFLQGHTGELFFGEGSRLTVL.